These 10 T cell receptor beta chains share one sample of origin, sequenced in a study of T-cell memory formation after mild COVID-19. TCRdb fed the 5' RACE reads into MiXCR, producing one record per CDR3 protein. The sample lists fewer than 250,000 distinct CDR3 sequences, over 9.5% occurring once. Sequencing was done on a sample of PBMCs or a T cell subset sorted from them (not recorded which). These receptor sequences come from a man between 18 and 35 years old who had mild COVID-19 (a few samples of this study predate the infection). Cell type and time point are not known.

The CDR3, as DNA: TGTGCTACAGGAGGAACTAGCGGGGGTCTTGGGGAGCAGTTCTTC. It codes for CATGGTSGGLGEQFF. This rearrangement joins TRBV6-2 or TRBV6-3 to TRBJ2-1, with TRBD2 matching over 11 bases. This CDR3 spans 15 amino acids. From germline, CDR1 is MNHEY and CDR2 SVGEGT.

There are many counts of this clonotype. The chain couples TRBV7-8 to TRBJ2-2; D possibly corresponds to TRBD1 (5 bases). V lost 3 bases, J lost 4 bases, and 12 bases lay in between. The CDR3 has 15 residues. The germline gives CDR1 SGHVS, CDR2 FQNEAQ. CDR3 sequence reads: CASSFNVQGTGELFF. The DNA of the CDR3 is TGTGCCAGCAGCTTTAACGTCCAGGGCACCGGGGAGCTGTTTTTT.

This clonotype was observed a few times. The genes are TRBV4-1 and TRBJ2-3; a possible D gene is TRBD1 (6 bases). The CDR3 covers 14 residues. Germline V gene lookup returns CDR1 MGHRA and CDR2 YSYEKL. Trimming removed 2 bases from V and 7 bases from J, with 13 bases in between. DNA of the CDR3: TGCGCCAGCAGCCAACCAGGGGCAGGTTATACGCAGTATTTT. This codes for CASSQPGAGYTQYF.

In nucleotides, the CDR3 is TGTGCCAGCACCAGAGCTAGCTATGGCTACACCTTC. It codes for CASTRASYGYTF. The chain has TRBV28 and TRBJ1-2; D ambiguous. Trimming took off 7 bases at V and 4 bases at J, with 10 bases between the two ends. The germline gives CDR1 MDHEN, CDR2 SYDVKM. The CDR3 is made up of 12 amino acids.

This clonotype has just a few counts. The chain recombines TRBV12-3 or TRBV12-4 with TRBJ1-1; possible D gene TRBD1, 5 bases. The CDR3 is 13 amino acids. The V gene lost 3 bases and the J gene lost 8 bases, with 13 bases spanning the gap. The CDR3 reads CASSFTQGSEAFF. The CDR3 DNA follows: TGTGCCAGCAGTTTCACGCAGGGTTCAGAAGCTTTCTTT.

This clonotype was observed at least ten times. V is TRBV7-2 and J is TRBJ2-5; tentative D call: TRBD1 (5 bases). V lost 5 bases and J lost 3, with 10 bases in between. The CDR3 runs to 13 residues. Per the germline V gene, CDR1 is SGHTA and CDR2 is FQGNSA. CDR3 amino acids: CASSRQGEETQYF. The CDR3 DNA reads as TGTGCCAGCAGCCGGCAGGGCGAAGAGACCCAGTACTTC.

The sample holds a few counts of this clonotype. The CDR3 is CASSLLPSSYEQYF. The CDR3 DNA is TGCGCCAGCAGCTTATTGCCGAGCTCCTACGAGCAGTACTTC. This chain links TRBV5-1 with TRBJ2-7, with D uncertain. V lost 2 bases and J 0 bases, leaving 9 bases between the germline ends. The germline V gene encodes CDR1 SGHRS and CDR2 YFSETQ. CDR3 size: 14 residues.

This clonotype has ten or more counts. The rearrangement links TRBV5-1 to TRBJ2-3, with no clear D. Trimming shortened V by 4 bases and J by 3 bases, and 0 bases separated the two germline ends. CDR1 and CDR2 from the germline V gene are SGHRS and YFSETQ. The CDR3 spans 10 residues. The CDR3 region is CASSTDTQYF. The CDR3 DNA follows: TGCGCCAGCAGCACAGATACGCAGTATTTT. The full variable domain, completed using reference TRBV5-1 and TRBJ2-3, is KAGVTQTPRYLIKTRGQQVTLSCSPISGHRSVSWYQQTPGQGLQFLFEYFSETQRNKGNFPGRFSGRQFSNSRSEMNVSTLELGDSALYLCASSTDTQYFGPGTRLTVL.

This clonotype was seen many times. V usage is TRBV5-1 and J usage is TRBJ1-1; unclear D gene. There are 11 residues in the CDR3. The ends were cut back, 6 bases at V and 3 bases at J, with 6 bases in the middle. Germline V CDR1 and CDR2: SGHRS, YFSETQ. The CDR3 nucleotides are TGCGCCAGCATTGAGGACACTGAAGCTTTCTTT. This sequence encodes CASIEDTEAFF.

This rearrangement joins TRBV7-9 to TRBJ2-2; D is ambiguous. The germline CDR1 and CDR2 sequences are SEHNR and FQNEAQ (reference sequence). Trimming removed 4 bases at V and 6 bases at J, with 21 bases between. The CDR3 spans 17 residues. Here the CDR3 reads CASSYAGATVIPGELFF. The CDR3 DNA sequence: TGTGCCAGCAGCTACGCCGGAGCCACGGTCATCCCCGGGGAGCTGTTTTTT.